This T cell receptor (beta chain) was observed in a study of T cells after yellow fever vaccination (dated by TCRdb to the late 2010s). Study-level background: The SMART-Seq v4 Ultra Low Input RNA kit was used to prepare libraries from fractions with low cell numbers. Two healthy male donors, one aged 18 to 30 and one aged 30 to 39 years, were included in the cohort. To follow T-cell clones before and after primary and booster YFV17D yellow fever vaccination, bulk TCR alpha and beta repertoires were sequenced over time. Bulk PBMC replicates and cell subsets were isolated from blood drawn at multiple timepoints before and after both primary and secondary immunization. On the study overall, not on this receptor specifically: After the booster, most clones that had expanded after primary vaccination were detected again (around 96% of CD4 and more than 80% of CD8), suggesting broad maintenance of memory. A small fraction of clonotypes showed up in both the CD4 and CD8 compartments, probably as a result of convergent recombination. Because only a couple of donors were included in the study, the extent to which the findings can be generalized is limited. The secondary T-cell response was weaker than the primary response but faster, peaking on day 5 instead of day 15. Computational filtering was required because FACS-sorted repertoires could contain abundant contaminating clonotypes from the bulk population.

This clonotype has only a few counts. Its antigen is unknown. There are no base qualities to consult, and no much larger clone falls within one base. Cut back by 5 bases and 2 bases, the V and J ends lie 7 bases apart. Looking up the germline V gene (reference sequence) yields CDR1 DFQATT and CDR2 SNEGSKA. The CDR3, from cysteine to phenylalanine, totals 12 residues. Of all the DNA, just the CDR3 is kept, 36 bases in frame from base 1. TCR cDNA was synthesized by 5'RACE template switching, through which a universal primer site and unique molecular identifiers were introduced. cDNA synthesis was primed from both the TCR alpha and TCR beta constant segments. Libraries were amplified in two PCR steps, with sample barcodes and sequencing adapters added in the second step. Sequencing of libraries was performed on Illumina HiSeq 2500 (2x100 bp) or NovaSeq (2x150 bp). On the authors' methods: MIGEC was used to demultiplex reads and collapse the reads into UMI consensus sequences, and MiXCR was used for V(D)J alignment. Vaccine-responding clonotypes were identified with edgeR using replicate PBMC samples, with FDR below 0.01 and a log2 fold change above 5 up to day 15 being required. CD4 or CD8 identity was assigned to each bulk clonotype according to whether the clonotype was present at higher abundance in the sequenced CD4 repertoire or the sequenced CD8 repertoire. The public reads were quality trimmed at Q25 with fastp and then assembled into clones with MiXCR by TCRdb, keeping productive beta chains. For every CDR3 protein sequence, its rows merge into one entry that carries the most common genes and DNA. The V and J calls were determined by TCRdb, not by the authors. The sample table contains approximately 550,000 distinct CDR3 sequences; only one count was recorded for roughly a fifth of them. Jointly, the top ten make up 14% of the sample.

Sample treatment or condition, as interpreted from the label and publication: live attenuated yellow fever vaccine strain. Two biological replicates of bulk PBMCs were collected at each blood-draw timepoint. A standard Ficoll-Paque protocol was used to isolate PBMCs from peripheral blood. TriZol was used to extract RNA from bulk PBMCs, CD4 and CD8 fractions, and dextramer-positive and dextramer-negative fractions. The V gene is TRBV20-1 and the J gene is TRBJ1-5, with no reliable assignment of the D segment. Sequences were derived from PBMCs, sampled 15 days after the yellow fever booster vaccination. The sequence was collected from a man aged 30-40 years who received the YFV17D yellow fever vaccine. The encoded CDR3 is CSAANGNQPQHF. The sequenced DNA: TGCAGTGCTGCTAATGGCAATCAGCCCCAGCATTTT.